These T cell receptor beta chains were read from a single sample in a study of blood T cell repertoires in COVID-19. Generated by immunoSEQ multiplex PCR, the TCRdb table keeps only in-frame clones and is missing some. The data hold 250,000 to 350,000 clones, with about 85% observed a single time. Sequencing input: peripheral blood. These receptors were obtained from a human donor with COVID-19, enrolled during active disease. The donor label of this sample is uncertain. CDR3s include the opening cysteine and the closing phenylalanine or tryptophan. The D gene is left open where the match is weak. The size entry is marked missing in some rows and otherwise reads once, few, many or a size class.

clone size: .; J gene: TRBJ1-5; V gene: TRBV28; CDR3 length: 12; D gene: TRBD1; CDR3 protein: CASSSSGTGRHF; CDR3 DNA: TGTGCCAGCAGTTCCTCCGGGACAGGTAGGCATTTT
clone size: .; J gene: TRBJ2-1; V gene: TRBV28; CDR3 length: 14; D gene: TRBD2; CDR3 protein: CASSPGLAGTEQFF; CDR3 DNA: TGTGCCAGCAGCCCCGGACTAGCGGGAACTGAGCAGTTCTTC
clone size: once; J gene: TRBJ2-1; V gene: TRBV7-7; CDR3 length: 13; D gene: .; CDR3 protein: CASSPDKINEQFF; CDR3 DNA: TGTGCTAGCAGCCCCGACAAAATCAATGAGCAGTTCTTC
clone size: once; J gene: TRBJ1-6; V gene: TRBV7-2; CDR3 length: 14; D gene: .; CDR3 protein: CASSLRRDNSPLHF; CDR3 DNA: TGTGCCAGCAGCTTAAGGAGAGACAATTCACCCCTCCACTTT
clone size: .; J gene: TRBJ2-7; V gene: TRBV7-3; CDR3 length: 14; D gene: .; CDR3 protein: CASSPNRVGDEQYF; CDR3 DNA: TGTGCCAGCAGCCCGAACAGGGTTGGGGACGAGCAGTACTTC
clone size: once; J gene: TRBJ2-5; V gene: TRBV28; CDR3 length: 17; D gene: TRBD2; CDR3 protein: CASSLPPGLEYQETQYF; CDR3 DNA: TGTGCCAGCAGTCTACCCCCGGGACTAGAATACCAAGAGACCCAGTACTTC
clone size: once; J gene: TRBJ2-5; V gene: TRBV7-7; CDR3 length: 13; D gene: TRBD2; CDR3 protein: CASSLVGRETQYF; CDR3 DNA: TGTGCTAGCAGCTTAGTCGGGAGGGAGACCCAGTACTTC
clone size: .; J gene: TRBJ1-5; V gene: TRBV3-1/TRBV3-2; CDR3 length: 16; D gene: .; CDR3 protein: CASSHGDQGRGQPQHF; CDR3 DNA: TGTGCCAGCAGCCACGGAGATCAGGGCAGAGGTCAGCCCCAGCATTTT
clone size: .; J gene: TRBJ2-1; V gene: TRBV19; CDR3 length: 15; D gene: TRBD2; CDR3 protein: CASSPEDSGSVEQFF; CDR3 DNA: TGTGCCAGTAGTCCCGAGGATAGCGGGAGCGTTGAGCAGTTCTTC
clone size: .; J gene: TRBJ2-7; V gene: TRBV2; CDR3 length: 15; D gene: .; CDR3 protein: CASSDKGHSSYEQYF; CDR3 DNA: TGTGCCAGCAGTGACAAGGGGCATAGCTCCTACGAGCAGTACTTC
clone size: .; J gene: TRBJ2-2; V gene: TRBV6-5; CDR3 length: 16; D gene: .; CDR3 protein: CASSSPSTGGTGELFF; CDR3 DNA: TGTGCCAGCAGTTCCCCCTCGACCGGCGGCACCGGGGAGCTGTTTTTT
clone size: .; J gene: TRBJ2-7; V gene: TRBV9; CDR3 length: 12; D gene: .; CDR3 protein: CASSAGNYEQYF; CDR3 DNA: TGTGCCAGCAGCGCCGGGAATTACGAGCAGTACTTC
clone size: few; J gene: TRBJ2-7; V gene: TRBV14; CDR3 length: 16; D gene: .; CDR3 protein: CASSLLGLPSVYEQYF; CDR3 DNA: TGTGCCAGCAGTCTGCTGGGACTTCCTTCCGTCTACGAGCAGTACTTC
clone size: .; J gene: TRBJ2-7; V gene: TRBV6-6; CDR3 length: 14; D gene: TRBD1; CDR3 protein: CASSQGTGRYEQYF; CDR3 DNA: TGTGCCAGCAGTCAGGGGACAGGGAGGTACGAGCAGTACTTC
clone size: .; J gene: TRBJ2-3; V gene: TRBV20-1; CDR3 length: 18; D gene: TRBD2; CDR3 protein: CSASLRAGGISGTDTQYF; CDR3 DNA: TGCAGTGCTAGTCTCCGAGCGGGAGGTATTTCGGGCACAGATACGCAGTATTTT
clone size: .; J gene: TRBJ2-7; V gene: TRBV5-1; CDR3 length: 14; D gene: TRBD1; CDR3 protein: CASSYRDRAYEQYF; CDR3 DNA: TGCGCCAGCAGCTACCGGGACAGGGCCTACGAGCAGTACTTC
clone size: .; J gene: TRBJ2-1; V gene: TRBV3-1/TRBV3-2; CDR3 length: 15; D gene: TRBD2; CDR3 protein: CASSQTLAGGGEQFF; CDR3 DNA: TGTGCCAGCAGCCAAACTCTAGCGGGAGGAGGGGAGCAGTTCTTC
clone size: .; J gene: TRBJ1-4; V gene: TRBV15; CDR3 length: 15; D gene: .; CDR3 protein: CATSRGGRVNEKLFF; CDR3 DNA: TGTGCCACCAGCAGAGGGGGCAGGGTTAATGAAAAACTGTTTTTT
clone size: .; J gene: TRBJ2-7; V gene: TRBV6-1; CDR3 length: 15; D gene: .; CDR3 protein: CASSEVPGQTYEQYF; CDR3 DNA: TGTGCCAGCAGTGAAGTCCCAGGGCAGACCTACGAGCAGTACTTC
clone size: .; J gene: TRBJ2-5; V gene: TRBV7-2; CDR3 length: 15; D gene: TRBD2; CDR3 protein: CASSWTSGGGETQYF; CDR3 DNA: TGTGCCAGCAGCTGGACTAGCGGAGGGGGGGAGACCCAGTACTTC
clone size: .; J gene: TRBJ2-3; V gene: TRBV5-1; CDR3 length: 16; D gene: .; CDR3 protein: CASSLASTVPTDTQYF; CDR3 DNA: TGCGCCAGCAGCTTGGCTAGCACAGTCCCAACAGATACGCAGTATTTT
clone size: .; J gene: TRBJ1-2; V gene: TRBV10-1; CDR3 length: 13; D gene: .; CDR3 protein: CASSLTGNYGYTF; CDR3 DNA: TGCGCCAGCAGCCTGACTGGGAACTATGGCTACACCTTC
clone size: .; J gene: TRBJ1-5; V gene: TRBV28; CDR3 length: 14; D gene: .; CDR3 protein: CASSLSGAEQPQHF; CDR3 DNA: TGTGCCAGCAGTTTGTCAGGGGCGGAACAGCCCCAGCATTTT
clone size: .; J gene: TRBJ1-5; V gene: TRBV28; CDR3 length: 20; D gene: .; CDR3 protein: CASSGPITGSLEGSNQPQHF; CDR3 DNA: TGTGCCAGCAGTGGTCCCATCACAGGGAGCCTCGAGGGAAGCAATCAGCCCCAGCATTTT
clone size: once; J gene: TRBJ2-7; V gene: TRBV6-5; CDR3 length: 14; D gene: TRBD1; CDR3 protein: CASATGGNSYEQYF; CDR3 DNA: TGTGCCAGCGCTACAGGGGGTAACTCCTACGAGCAGTACTTC
clone size: .; J gene: TRBJ2-7; V gene: TRBV7-2; CDR3 length: 15; D gene: TRBD1; CDR3 protein: CASSLVGTGPYEQYF; CDR3 DNA: TGTGCCAGCAGCTTAGTCGGGACAGGGCCCTACGAGCAGTACTTC
clone size: .; J gene: TRBJ1-4; V gene: TRBV5-1; CDR3 length: 13; D gene: TRBD1; CDR3 protein: CASSLEGQEKLFF; CDR3 DNA: TGCGCCAGCAGCTTGGAGGGACAGGAAAAACTGTTTTTT
clone size: .; J gene: TRBJ2-4; V gene: TRBV7-2; CDR3 length: 15; D gene: .; CDR3 protein: CASSLGTNTENIQYF; CDR3 DNA: TGTGCCAGCAGCTTAGGGACAAACACTGAAAACATTCAGTACTTC
clone size: .; J gene: TRBJ1-4; V gene: TRBV27; CDR3 length: 16; D gene: TRBD1; CDR3 protein: CASSFSQGAAGEKLFF; CDR3 DNA: TGTGCCAGCAGTTTTAGTCAGGGGGCGGCCGGTGAAAAACTGTTTTTT
clone size: .; J gene: TRBJ2-6; V gene: TRBV29-1; CDR3 length: 14; D gene: .; CDR3 protein: CSVVQSSGANVLTF; CDR3 DNA: TGCAGCGTCGTACAAAGCTCTGGGGCCAACGTCCTGACTTTC
clone size: .; J gene: TRBJ1-4; V gene: TRBV18; CDR3 length: 14; D gene: .; CDR3 protein: CASSLGGGDEKLFF; CDR3 DNA: TGTGCCAGCTCCTTAGGTGGAGGTGATGAAAAACTGTTTTTT
clone size: .; J gene: TRBJ1-2; V gene: TRBV4-3; CDR3 length: 15; D gene: TRBD1; CDR3 protein: CASSQDYGDRGSYTF; CDR3 DNA: TGCGCCAGCAGCCAAGATTACGGCGACAGGGGGAGCTACACCTTC
clone size: .; J gene: TRBJ1-2; V gene: TRBV6-6; CDR3 length: 12; D gene: .; CDR3 protein: CATLGQTYGYTF; CDR3 DNA: TGTGCCACCCTGGGACAAACCTATGGCTACACCTTC
clone size: .; J gene: TRBJ2-3; V gene: TRBV9; CDR3 length: 17; D gene: .; CDR3 protein: CASSVGVAPRRGDTQYF; CDR3 DNA: TGTGCCAGCAGCGTAGGGGTAGCGCCACGGAGGGGAGATACGCAGTATTTT
clone size: .; J gene: TRBJ2-2; V gene: TRBV7-2; CDR3 length: 14; D gene: .; CDR3 protein: CASSSTAMTGELFF; CDR3 DNA: TGTGCCAGCAGCTCTACAGCCATGACCGGGGAGCTGTTTTTT
clone size: few; J gene: TRBJ1-1; V gene: TRBV9; CDR3 length: 15; D gene: TRBD1; CDR3 protein: CASSVVQGVNTEAFF; CDR3 DNA: TGTGCCAGCAGCGTAGTTCAGGGGGTGAACACTGAAGCTTTCTTT
clone size: once; J gene: TRBJ2-7; V gene: TRBV5-6; CDR3 length: 14; D gene: .; CDR3 protein: CASSLILANYEQYF; CDR3 DNA: TGTGCCAGCAGCTTGATACTAGCAAACTACGAGCAGTACTTC
clone size: .; J gene: TRBJ2-5; V gene: TRBV5-1; CDR3 length: 16; D gene: .; CDR3 protein: CASSLGGGRIGETQYF; CDR3 DNA: TGCGCCAGCAGCTTGGGCGGAGGCCGAATCGGGGAGACCCAGTACTTC
clone size: .; J gene: TRBJ1-5; V gene: TRBV1; CDR3 length: 13; D gene: .; CDR3 protein: CTSTRGSDQPQHF; CDR3 DNA: TGCACCAGCACCCGGGGTTCCGATCAGCCCCAGCATTTT
clone size: once; J gene: TRBJ2-2; V gene: TRBV2; CDR3 length: 16; D gene: .; CDR3 protein: CASSIRLVANTGELFF; CDR3 DNA: TGTGCCAGCAGCATCAGACTAGTCGCGAACACCGGGGAGCTGTTTTTT
clone size: .; J gene: TRBJ1-1; V gene: TRBV7-2; CDR3 length: 12; D gene: .; CDR3 protein: CASSLLAAEAFF; CDR3 DNA: TGTGCCAGCAGCTTACTGGCCGCTGAAGCTTTCTTT
clone size: .; J gene: TRBJ2-1; V gene: TRBV30; CDR3 length: 15; D gene: .; CDR3 protein: CAWSVLASSYNEQFF; CDR3 DNA: TGTGCCTGGAGTGTGTTAGCGAGCTCCTACAATGAGCAGTTCTTC
clone size: .; J gene: TRBJ2-7; V gene: TRBV28; CDR3 length: 15; D gene: TRBD1; CDR3 protein: CASTPGQAPQDEQYF; CDR3 DNA: TGTGCCAGCACCCCGGGACAGGCACCCCAGGACGAGCAGTACTTC
clone size: .; J gene: TRBJ2-2; V gene: TRBV6-5; CDR3 length: 15; D gene: TRBD2; CDR3 protein: CASRGTSERTGELFF; CDR3 DNA: TGTGCCAGCCGCGGGACTAGCGAGCGGACCGGGGAGCTGTTTTTT
clone size: .; J gene: TRBJ2-5; V gene: TRBV19; CDR3 length: 13; D gene: TRBD1; CDR3 protein: CASGQGVEETQYF; CDR3 DNA: TGTGCCAGTGGACAGGGGGTGGAGGAGACCCAGTACTTC
clone size: few; J gene: TRBJ2-7; V gene: TRBV19; CDR3 length: 14; D gene: TRBD1; CDR3 protein: CASSVGQGTYEQYF; CDR3 DNA: TGTGCCAGTAGTGTTGGACAGGGGACCTACGAGCAGTACTTC
clone size: once; J gene: TRBJ1-6; V gene: TRBV30; CDR3 length: 13; D gene: .; CDR3 protein: CAYSTENNSPLHF; CDR3 DNA: TGTGCCTACTCGACTGAAAATAATTCACCCCTCCACTTT
clone size: .; J gene: TRBJ2-3; V gene: TRBV29-1; CDR3 length: 12; D gene: .; CDR3 protein: CSVEDGTDTQYF; CDR3 DNA: TGCAGCGTTGAAGACGGCACAGATACGCAGTATTTT
clone size: .; J gene: TRBJ2-1; V gene: TRBV5-1; CDR3 length: 15; D gene: .; CDR3 protein: CASRNQGGVLNEQFF; CDR3 DNA: TGCGCCAGCAGGAATCAAGGGGGGGTTTTGAATGAGCAGTTCTTC
clone size: .; J gene: TRBJ2-5; V gene: TRBV5-1; CDR3 length: 14; D gene: .; CDR3 protein: CASSQLLEGETQYF; CDR3 DNA: TGCGCCAGCAGCCAGTTACTAGAAGGGGAGACCCAGTACTTC
clone size: .; J gene: TRBJ2-3; V gene: TRBV30; CDR3 length: 13; D gene: .; CDR3 protein: CAWTVRGTDTQYF; CDR3 DNA: TGTGCCTGGACCGTTCGAGGGACAGATACGCAGTATTTT
clone size: .; J gene: TRBJ2-7; V gene: TRBV6-2/TRBV6-3; CDR3 length: 17; D gene: .; CDR3 protein: CASSYRVGGFPSYEQYF; CDR3 DNA: TGTGCCAGCAGTTACCGGGTTGGGGGCTTCCCGTCCTACGAGCAGTACTTC
clone size: .; J gene: TRBJ2-7; V gene: TRBV29-1; CDR3 length: 12; D gene: .; CDR3 protein: CSVESGLYEQYF; CDR3 DNA: TGCAGCGTTGAATCAGGGCTCTACGAGCAGTACTTC
clone size: .; J gene: TRBJ1-2; V gene: TRBV5-1; CDR3 length: 14; D gene: .; CDR3 protein: CASSLDRARDGYTF; CDR3 DNA: TGCGCCAGCAGCTTGGATCGCGCTAGAGATGGCTACACCTTC
clone size: .; J gene: TRBJ1-1; V gene: TRBV19; CDR3 length: 14; D gene: .; CDR3 protein: CASSAGRMNTEAFF; CDR3 DNA: TGTGCCAGTAGTGCGGGACGGATGAACACTGAAGCTTTCTTT
clone size: .; J gene: TRBJ2-1; V gene: TRBV3-1/TRBV3-2; CDR3 length: 15; D gene: TRBD1; CDR3 protein: CASSQEVRQGDEQFF; CDR3 DNA: TGTGCCAGCAGCCAAGAGGTGAGACAGGGCGATGAGCAGTTCTTC
clone size: .; J gene: TRBJ1-1; V gene: TRBV7-9; CDR3 length: 15; D gene: .; CDR3 protein: CASSYPLAANTEAFF; CDR3 DNA: TGTGCCAGCAGCTACCCGTTGGCCGCGAACACTGAAGCTTTCTTT